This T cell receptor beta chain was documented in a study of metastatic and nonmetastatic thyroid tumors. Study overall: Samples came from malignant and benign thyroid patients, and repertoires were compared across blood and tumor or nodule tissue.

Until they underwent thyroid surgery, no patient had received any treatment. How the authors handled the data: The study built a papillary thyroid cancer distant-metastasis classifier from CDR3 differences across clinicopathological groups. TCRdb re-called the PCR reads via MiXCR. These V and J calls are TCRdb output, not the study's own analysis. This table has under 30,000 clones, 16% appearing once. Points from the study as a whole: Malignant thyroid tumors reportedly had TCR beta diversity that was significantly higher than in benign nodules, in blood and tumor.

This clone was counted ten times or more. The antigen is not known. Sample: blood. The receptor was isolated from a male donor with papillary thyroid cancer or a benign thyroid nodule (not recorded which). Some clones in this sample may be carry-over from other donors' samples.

This chain's CDR3 is CASSPSSGRDAGELFF. CDR3 coding DNA: TGTGCCAGCTCACCATCTAGCGGGCGTGATGCCGGGGAGCTGTTTTTT. This rearrangement joins TRBV18 to TRBJ2-2; TRBD2 agrees at 8 bases. CDR1 is KGHSH, CDR2 LQKENI, per germline. With 2 bases clipped from V and 6 bases from J, the junction kept 8 bases outside the gene matches. This CDR3 comprises 16 residues.